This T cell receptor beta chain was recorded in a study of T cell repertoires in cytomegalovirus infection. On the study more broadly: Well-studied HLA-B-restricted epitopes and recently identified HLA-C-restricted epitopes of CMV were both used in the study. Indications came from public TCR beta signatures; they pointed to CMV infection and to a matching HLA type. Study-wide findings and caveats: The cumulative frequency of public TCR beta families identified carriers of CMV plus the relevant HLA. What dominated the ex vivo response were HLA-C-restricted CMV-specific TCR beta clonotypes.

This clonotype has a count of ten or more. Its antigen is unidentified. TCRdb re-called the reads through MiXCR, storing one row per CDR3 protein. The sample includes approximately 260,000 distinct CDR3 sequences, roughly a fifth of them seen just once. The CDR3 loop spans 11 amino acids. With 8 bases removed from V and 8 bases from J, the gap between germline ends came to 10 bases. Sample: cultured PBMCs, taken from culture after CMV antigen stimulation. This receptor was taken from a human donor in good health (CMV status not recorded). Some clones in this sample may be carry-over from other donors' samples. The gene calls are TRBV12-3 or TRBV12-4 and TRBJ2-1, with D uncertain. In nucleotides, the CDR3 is TGTGCCAGCGGCCAAATCTATGAGCAGTTCTTC. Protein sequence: CASGQIYEQFF.